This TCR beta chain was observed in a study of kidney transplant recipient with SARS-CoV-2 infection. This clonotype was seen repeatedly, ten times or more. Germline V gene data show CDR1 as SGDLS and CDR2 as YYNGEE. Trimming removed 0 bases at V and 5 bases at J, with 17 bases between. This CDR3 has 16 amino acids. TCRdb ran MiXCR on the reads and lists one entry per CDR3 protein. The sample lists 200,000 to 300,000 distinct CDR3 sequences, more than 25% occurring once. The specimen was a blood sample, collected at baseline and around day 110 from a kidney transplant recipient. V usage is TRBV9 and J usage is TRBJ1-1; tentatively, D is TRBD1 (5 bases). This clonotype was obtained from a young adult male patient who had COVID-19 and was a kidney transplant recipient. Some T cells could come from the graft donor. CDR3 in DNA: TGTGCCAGCAGCGTAGTATCGGGGGTCGGAGGAACTGAAGCTTTCTTT. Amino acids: CASSVVSGVGGTEAFF.